The rows below give T cell receptor beta chains drawn from one sample of a study of blood T cell repertoires in COVID-19. Produced via immunoSEQ multiplex PCR; TCRdb's table is partial and in-frame only. The repertoire consists of around 300,000 clones, with 75% to 90% occurring once and the leading ten covering less than 2.5%. The source material was peripheral blood. These receptor sequences come from a man younger than 35 with active or convalescent COVID-19. CDR3s include the opening cysteine and the closing phenylalanine or tryptophan. The order of the fields is V gene, D gene, J gene, clone size, CDR3 DNA, CDR3 protein. D genes are given only for firm matches. Clone size is not always given. Where it is, it says once, few, many or a class for expanded clones.

>TRBV28|.|TRBJ2-3|.
TGTGCCAGCGCGGAAGCGCCAGATACGCAGTATTTT
CASAEAPDTQYF
>TRBV7-8|TRBD1|TRBJ1-4|.
TGTGCCAGCAGCTTAGACGAGACAGGGGAAAAACTGTTTTTT
CASSLDETGEKLFF
>TRBV24-1|TRBD2|TRBJ2-3|.
TGTGCCACCAGTGATTACGGGAGGGGCACAGATACGCAGTATTTT
CATSDYGRGTDTQYF
>TRBV7-9|TRBD1|TRBJ1-5|.
TGTGCCAGCAGCTTGGCCGGGACAGCAAACAATCAGCCCCAGCATTTT
CASSLAGTANNQPQHF
>TRBV18|.|TRBJ2-7|.
TGTGCCAGCTCACCACGAGGGCCCGACGAGCAGTACTTC
CASSPRGPDEQYF
>TRBV7-9|.|TRBJ1-2|.
TGTGCCAGCAGCCCACGGGGAGCTAACTATGGCTACACCTTC
CASSPRGANYGYTF
>TRBV7-2|TRBD1|TRBJ1-2|few
TGTGCCAGCAGCTTTATAGGGGGCGGCTATGGCTACACCTTC
CASSFIGGGYGYTF
>TRBV18|TRBD1|TRBJ2-7|.
TGTGCCAGCTCACCACGGACAGGGGGTACCGGATCCTACGAGCAGTACTTC
CASSPRTGGTGSYEQYF
>TRBV29-1|.|TRBJ1-4|.
TGCAGCGTTGACGTTACCGGGGAAAAACTGTTTTTT
CSVDVTGEKLFF
>TRBV2|TRBD1|TRBJ1-2|few
TGTGCCATCTACCTTACAGGGGATGGCTACACCTTC
CAIYLTGDGYTF
>TRBV27|TRBD2|TRBJ2-1|.
TGTGCCAGCAGAAAACAGGGGGCTTGGACTAGCGGGGTTTACAATGAGCAGTTCTTC
CASRKQGAWTSGVYNEQFF
>TRBV6-5|.|TRBJ1-1|.
TGTGCCAGCAGCCTTAGCCTTGAAGCTTTCTTT
CASSLSLEAFF
>TRBV12-3/TRBV12-4|TRBD2|TRBJ2-7|.
TGTGCCAGCAGTTTGGGGGGGGGCTACGAGCAGTACTTC
CASSLGGGYEQYF
>TRBV2|.|TRBJ1-6|.
TGTGCCAGCAGTGAAATAGGGACAAATTCACCCCTCCACTTT
CASSEIGTNSPLHF
>TRBV28|.|TRBJ1-2|.
TGTGCCAGCAGTTTACCAGGCGCCGTAGACTATGGCTACACCTTC
CASSLPGAVDYGYTF
>TRBV7-3|.|TRBJ1-2|.
TGTGCCAGCAGCTCCCCGGGTGGTGGCTACACCTTC
CASSSPGGGYTF
>TRBV19|TRBD1|TRBJ1-2|few
TGTGCCAGTAGTATAGGAGAGGGGGCCGTCTACACCTTC
CASSIGEGAVYTF
>TRBV28|.|TRBJ1-1|.
TGTGCCAGCAGTTTTGGGGTGGGAGACACTGAAGCTTTCTTT
CASSFGVGDTEAFF
>TRBV21-1|.|TRBJ2-5|.
TGTGCCAGCAGCCTTCGGACTAGCGGGGGGGAGTACCAAGAGACCCAGTACTTC
CASSLRTSGGEYQETQYF
>TRBV6-5|.|TRBJ1-4|.
TGTGCCAGCAGTCCCTGGGGGGGAACTAATGAAAAACTGTTTTTT
CASSPWGGTNEKLFF
>TRBV7-9|.|TRBJ1-1|.
TGTGCCAGCAGCTTGGTGGGGAGCGGGGGCACTGAAGCTTTCTTT
CASSLVGSGGTEAFF
>TRBV5-1|TRBD1|TRBJ2-7|.
TGCGCCAGCAGCTTCCATACGACAGGGGCCTACGAGCAGTACTTC
CASSFHTTGAYEQYF
>TRBV24-1|TRBD1|TRBJ2-2|.
TGTGCCACCCAGGACAGGGAACGTTCCGGGGAGCTGTTTTTT
CATQDRERSGELFF
>TRBV29-1|.|TRBJ1-1|.
TGCAGCGTTGAATCCCCCCTATTTAACACTGAAGCTTTCTTT
CSVESPLFNTEAFF
>TRBV21-1|.|TRBJ2-7|once
TGTGCCAGCAGTCAAACTTCGGAGCGCTACTACGAGCAGTACTTC
CASSQTSERYYEQYF
>TRBV27|.|TRBJ2-7|.
TGTGCCAGCAGTTTAAACGGGGAGGCTTCCTACGAGCAGTACTTC
CASSLNGEASYEQYF
>TRBV6-4|TRBD2|TRBJ2-1|.
TGTGCCAGCAGTGCGACTAGCGGGAGCTATATCGATGAGCAGTTCTTC
CASSATSGSYIDEQFF
>TRBV11-2|TRBD1|TRBJ2-5|.
TGTGCCAGCAGTACCGGGACAGGGGGCCTTGAGACCCAGTACTTC
CASSTGTGGLETQYF
>TRBV5-1|TRBD1|TRBJ2-5|once
TGCGCCAGCAGCAAAGGACAGATACAGGGGGAGACCCAGTACTTC
CASSKGQIQGETQYF